This T cell receptor beta chain was documented in a study of blood T cells in healthy people across ages. Each sample had at least 6 million PBMCs isolated. Primed by a sample-barcoded 5' primer and a J-beta primer mix, a second PCR proceeded for about 7 to 12 cycles. The authors tagged each cDNA molecule using a template-switch adaptor with 12 random nucleotides. TCRdb re-derived calls from the 5' RACE reads in MiXCR, one entry per CDR3 protein. In the table there are approximately 1,000,000 distinct CDR3 sequences, 35% to 50% of which are singletons. Germline lookup yields CDR1 MNHEY and CDR2 SMNVEV (reference sequence). The CDR3 covers 14 residues. Deletions cut 5 bases from V and 0 bases from J, with 11 bases between. This clonotype was counted only a few times. Its antigen is unknown. General observations from the study: Naive T cell percentage showed a strong correlation with TCR beta diversity. Roughly linearly, TCR beta diversity per million T cells fell as age increased.

The chain is built from TRBV27 and TRBJ2-7; possible D gene TRBD1, 5 bases. The sequence derives from an older woman in good health. Material for sequencing was blood. The CDR3 DNA follows: TGTGCCAGCAGTCCCAGGGCGAGCTCCTACGAGCAGTACTTC. Encoded protein: CASSPRASSYEQYF.